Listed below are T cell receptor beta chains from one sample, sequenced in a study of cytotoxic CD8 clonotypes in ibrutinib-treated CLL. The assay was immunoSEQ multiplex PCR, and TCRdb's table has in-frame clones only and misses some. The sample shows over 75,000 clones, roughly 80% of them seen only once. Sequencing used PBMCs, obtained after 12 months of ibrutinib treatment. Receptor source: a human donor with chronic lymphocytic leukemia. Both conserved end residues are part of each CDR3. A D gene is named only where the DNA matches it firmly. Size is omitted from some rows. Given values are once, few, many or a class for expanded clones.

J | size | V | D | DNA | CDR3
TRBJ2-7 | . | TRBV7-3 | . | TGTGCCAGCAGCTTAAGGCGGCGAGGGGCCGTAGCCTTTTACGAGCAGTACTTC | CASSLRRRGAVAFYEQYF
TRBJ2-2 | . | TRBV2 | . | TGTGCCAGCACCCCCGTTGGGGGTAACACCGGGGAGCTGTTTTTT | CASTPVGGNTGELFF
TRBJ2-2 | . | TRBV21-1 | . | TGTGCCAGCAGCAAAGCGCTGGGCAGCGTGGGCCCCGGGGAGCTGTTTTTT | CASSKALGSVGPGELFF
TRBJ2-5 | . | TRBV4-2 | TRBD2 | TGTGCCAGCAGCCAGACCGGGGGGGCTGTAGAGACCCAGTACTTC | CASSQTGGAVETQYF
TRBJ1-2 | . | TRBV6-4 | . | TGTGCCAGCAGTGAGGGTCCAGGCTATGGCTACACCTTC | CASSEGPGYGYTF
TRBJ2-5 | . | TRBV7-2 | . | TGTGCCAGCAGCTTGGGGGGCGGCGGGCAAGAGACCCAGTACTTC | CASSLGGGGQETQYF
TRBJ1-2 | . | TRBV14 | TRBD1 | TGTGCCAGCAGCCCACTCACTGATGACAGGGGCGCTGGCTACACCTTC | CASSPLTDDRGAGYTF
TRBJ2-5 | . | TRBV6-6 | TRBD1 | TGTGCCAGCAGTTTAACAGGGGTTTCAGAGACCCAGTACTTC | CASSLTGVSETQYF
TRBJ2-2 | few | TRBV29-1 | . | TGCAGCGTTGGGGTTACGAACACCGGGGAGCTGTTTTTT | CSVGVTNTGELFF
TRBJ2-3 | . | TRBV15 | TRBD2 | TGTGCCACCAGCAGGGGAGGGACTAGCGGGGGGCTCACAGATACGCAGTATTTT | CATSRGGTSGGLTDTQYF
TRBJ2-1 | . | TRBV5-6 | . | TGTGCCAGCAGCTCAAGCCCGAGGGGAAACAATGAGCAGTTCTTC | CASSSSPRGNNEQFF
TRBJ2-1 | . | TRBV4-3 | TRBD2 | TGCGCCAGCAGCCAAGTTAGCGGGGGGGTCAATGAGCAGTTCTTC | CASSQVSGGVNEQFF
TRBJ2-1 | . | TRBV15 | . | TGTGCCACCAGCAGAGAGGGGGCGGATTTTTTCAATGAGCAGTTCTTC | CATSREGADFFNEQFF
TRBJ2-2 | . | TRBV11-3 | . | TGTGCCAGCAGCTTGGCGGGGTTCAACACCGGGGAGCTGTTTTTT | CASSLAGFNTGELFF
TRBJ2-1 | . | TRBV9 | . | TGTGCCAGCAGCGTAGGGTCAGGGGTATACAATGAGCAGTTCTTC | CASSVGSGVYNEQFF
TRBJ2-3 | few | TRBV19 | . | TGTGCCAGTAGTCCAGGAACAGGGAAAGGCGGCACAGATACGCAGTATTTT | CASSPGTGKGGTDTQYF
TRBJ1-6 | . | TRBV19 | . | TGTGCCAGTAGTATGGGGTGGGGGGCCCGGCCAGGGTCGACACCCCTCCACTTT | CASSMGWGARPGSTPLHF
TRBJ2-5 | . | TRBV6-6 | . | TGTGCCAGCAGTGACCTAGCACGGGAGACCCAGTACTTC | CASSDLARETQYF
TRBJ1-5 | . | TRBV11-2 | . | TGTGCCAGCAGCTTGATCAGGGGCGGCAATCAGCCCCAGCATTTT | CASSLIRGGNQPQHF
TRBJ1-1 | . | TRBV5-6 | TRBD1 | TGTGCCAGCCGGGGATGGACAGGGAAGTACACTGAAGCTTTCTTT | CASRGWTGKYTEAFF
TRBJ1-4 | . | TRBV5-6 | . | TGTGCCAGCAGCTCCGGTCGAACTAATGAAAAACTGTTTTTT | CASSSGRTNEKLFF
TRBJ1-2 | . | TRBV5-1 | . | TGCGCCAGCAGCTTGGAACGGGCCACCCCCTATGACTACACCTTC | CASSLERATPYDYTF
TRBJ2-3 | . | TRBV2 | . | TGTGCCAGCAGGTGGCGGATCACAGATACGCAGTATTTT | CASRWRITDTQYF
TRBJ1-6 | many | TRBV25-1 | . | TGTGCCAGCAGTGAGGCGTGGGCGAATTCACCCCTCCACTTT | CASSEAWANSPLHF
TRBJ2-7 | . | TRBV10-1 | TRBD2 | TGCGCCAGCAGTTTAGCGGGGGCCACCTACGAGCAGTACTTC | CASSLAGATYEQYF
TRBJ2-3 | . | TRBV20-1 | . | TGCAGTGGTCCGCTTGGGGATACGCAGTATTTT | CSGPLGDTQYF
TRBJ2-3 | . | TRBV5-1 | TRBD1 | TGCGCCAGCAGGGGGGACAGGGTAGATACGCAGTATTTT | CASRGDRVDTQYF
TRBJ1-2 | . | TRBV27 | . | TGTGCCAGCAAGCTCGGTGGGGGAGGCGGCTATGGCTACACCTTC | CASKLGGGGGYGYTF
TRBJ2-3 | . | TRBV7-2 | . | TGTGCCAGCAGCCTACCCCCTATCGCAGATACGCAGTATTTT | CASSLPPIADTQYF
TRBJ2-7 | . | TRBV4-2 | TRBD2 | TGTGCCAGCAGCCAAGAGGGGCTAGCGGGCGTTCCCTACGAGCAGTACTTC | CASSQEGLAGVPYEQYF
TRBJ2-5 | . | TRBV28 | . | TGTGCCAGCAGTTTGGGGGGCGTTGGGACCCAGTACTTC | CASSLGGVGTQYF
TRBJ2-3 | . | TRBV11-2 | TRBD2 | TGTGCCAGCAGCTTAAAATTAGCGGGGGGGCTAGATACGCAGTATTTT | CASSLKLAGGLDTQYF
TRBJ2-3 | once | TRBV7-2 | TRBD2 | TGTGCCAGCAGCGGAAAAGGGCTAGCGGGGGGCCGAACAGATACGCAGTATTTT | CASSGKGLAGGRTDTQYF
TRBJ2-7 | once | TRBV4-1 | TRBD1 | TGCGCCAGCAGCCAAGGAGGGACAGGGTCCTACGAGCAGTACTTC | CASSQGGTGSYEQYF
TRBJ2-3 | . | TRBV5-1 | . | TGCGCCAGCAGCTTGGATGGGCCACCTTCCACGCAGTATTTT | CASSLDGPPSTQYF
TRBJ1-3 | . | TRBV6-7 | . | TGTGCCAGCAGTTACCTACGGGGTGCGCCTCCGCCGAGGGGCACCATATATTTT | CASSYLRGAPPPRGTIYF
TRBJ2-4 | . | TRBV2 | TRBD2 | TGTGCCAGCAGACTAGGGCTAGCGGGGGGCCAAGTCAAAAACATTCAGTACTTC | CASRLGLAGGQVKNIQYF
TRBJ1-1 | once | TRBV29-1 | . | TGCAGCGTGCGCGGGCGGAGCAACACTGAAGCTTTCTTT | CSVRGRSNTEAFF
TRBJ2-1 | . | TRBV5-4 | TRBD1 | TGTGCCAGCAGCTGGGGGACAGTGGTGTTCTTC | CASSWGTVVFF
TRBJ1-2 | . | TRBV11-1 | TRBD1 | TGTGCCAGCAGCTTTGGGACAGGGGATGGCTACACCTTC | CASSFGTGDGYTF
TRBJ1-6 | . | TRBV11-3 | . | TGTGCCAGCAGCTCCCTTGGAACGAGAGGTTCACCCCTCCACTTT | CASSSLGTRGSPLHF
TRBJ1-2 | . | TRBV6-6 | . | TGTGCCAGCGGGCGGGATTATGGCTACACCTTC | CASGRDYGYTF
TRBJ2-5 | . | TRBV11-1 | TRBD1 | TGTGCCAGCAGCCCGTCTGACAGGGGGCAAGAGACCCAGTACTTC | CASSPSDRGQETQYF
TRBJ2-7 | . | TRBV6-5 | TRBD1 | TGTGCCAGCAGTTACCCAGGGACAGGCTACGAGCAGTACTTC | CASSYPGTGYEQYF
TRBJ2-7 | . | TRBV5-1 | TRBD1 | TGCGCCAGCAGCTTCGGACAGGGGAGGGACGAGCAGTACTTC | CASSFGQGRDEQYF
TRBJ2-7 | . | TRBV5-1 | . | TGCGCCAGCAGCTTGGCACAGACCTACGAGCAGTACTTC | CASSLAQTYEQYF
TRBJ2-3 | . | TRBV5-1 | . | TGCGCCAGCAGCCCCAGGACGGGCATGGCAGATACGCAGTATTTT | CASSPRTGMADTQYF
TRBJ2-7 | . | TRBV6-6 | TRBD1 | TGTGCCAGCAGCCGGGACAGGGTCCCCTCCTACGAGCAGTACTTC | CASSRDRVPSYEQYF
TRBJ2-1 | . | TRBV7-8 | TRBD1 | TGTGCCAGCAGCTCACGACAGGGGCGTAATGAGCAGTTCTTC | CASSSRQGRNEQFF
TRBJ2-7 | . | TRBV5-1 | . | TGCGCCAGCAGTCCAACAGGGTGGTGGCCCTACGAGCAGTACTTC | CASSPTGWWPYEQYF
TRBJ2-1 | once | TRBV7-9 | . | TGTGCCGCCACCTTGGGGTCATACAATGAGCAGTTCTTC | CAATLGSYNEQFF